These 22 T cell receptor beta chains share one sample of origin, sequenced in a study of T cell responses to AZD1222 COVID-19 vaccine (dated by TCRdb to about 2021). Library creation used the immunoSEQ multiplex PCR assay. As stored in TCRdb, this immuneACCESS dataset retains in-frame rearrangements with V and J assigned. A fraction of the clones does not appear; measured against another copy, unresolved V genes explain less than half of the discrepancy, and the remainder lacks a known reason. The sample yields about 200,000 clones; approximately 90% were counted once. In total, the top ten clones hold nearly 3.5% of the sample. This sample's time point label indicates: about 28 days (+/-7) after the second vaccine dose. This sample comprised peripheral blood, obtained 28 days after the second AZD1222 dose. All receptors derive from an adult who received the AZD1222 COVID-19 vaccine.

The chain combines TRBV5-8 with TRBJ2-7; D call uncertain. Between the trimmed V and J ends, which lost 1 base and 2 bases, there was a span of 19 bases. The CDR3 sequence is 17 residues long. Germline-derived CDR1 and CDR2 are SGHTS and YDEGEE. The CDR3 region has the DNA TGTGCCAGCAGCTTGTTGGGGTCAGACATCCCGACCTACGAGCAGTACTTC. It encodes CASSLLGSDIPTYEQYF.

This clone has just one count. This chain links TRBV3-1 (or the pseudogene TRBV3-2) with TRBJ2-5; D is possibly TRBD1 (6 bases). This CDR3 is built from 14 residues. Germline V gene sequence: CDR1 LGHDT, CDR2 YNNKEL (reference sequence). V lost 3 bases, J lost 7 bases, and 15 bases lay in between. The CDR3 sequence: CASSQQGTVGTQYF. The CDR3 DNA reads TGTGCCAGCAGCCAGCAGGGGACCGTTGGGACCCAGTACTTC.

The DNA for the CDR3 is TGTGCCAGCAGCTCGACCGGGCGGAGACTAGCGGGGCCCACCGGGGAGCTGTTTTTT. Its protein product is CASSSTGRRLAGPTGELFF. The rearrangement uses TRBV7-2 and TRBJ2-2; 11 nucleotides align to TRBD2. The junction had 14 bases not matched to a gene; V was cut back by 4 bases and J by 4 bases. The CDR3 sequence is 19 residues long. In germline, CDR1 is SGHTA, CDR2 FQGNSA.

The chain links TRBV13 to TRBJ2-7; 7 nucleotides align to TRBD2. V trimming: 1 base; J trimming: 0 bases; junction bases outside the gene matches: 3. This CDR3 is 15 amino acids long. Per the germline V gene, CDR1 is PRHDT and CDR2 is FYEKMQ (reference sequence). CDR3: CASSLEGGSSYEQYF. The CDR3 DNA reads TGTGCCAGCAGCTTAGAGGGCGGGAGCTCCTACGAGCAGTACTTC.

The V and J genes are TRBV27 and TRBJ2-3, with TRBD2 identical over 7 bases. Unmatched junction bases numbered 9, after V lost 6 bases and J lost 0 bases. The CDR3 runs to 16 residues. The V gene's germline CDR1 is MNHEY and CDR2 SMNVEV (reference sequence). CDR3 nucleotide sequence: TGTGCCAGCAGGCCCCTAGCGGTATCTAGCACAGATACGCAGTATTTT. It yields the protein CASRPLAVSSTDTQYF.

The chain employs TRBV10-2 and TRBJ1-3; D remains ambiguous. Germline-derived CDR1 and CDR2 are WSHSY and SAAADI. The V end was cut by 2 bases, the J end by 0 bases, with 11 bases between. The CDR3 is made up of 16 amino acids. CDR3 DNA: TGCGCCAGCAGTGAGAACAGCCCAAGCTCTGGAAACACCATATATTTT. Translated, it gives CASSENSPSSGNTIYF.

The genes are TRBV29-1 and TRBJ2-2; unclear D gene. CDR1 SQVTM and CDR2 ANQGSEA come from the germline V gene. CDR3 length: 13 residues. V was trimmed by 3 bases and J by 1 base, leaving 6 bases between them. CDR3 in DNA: TGCAGCGTTGACACGATGAACACCGGGGAGCTGTTTTTT. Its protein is CSVDTMNTGELFF.

Written as DNA, the CDR3 is TGTGCCAGCAGCGTAGGGACCCCCCCGGGCTACAATGAGCAGTTCTTC. Its translation: CASSVGTPPGYNEQFF. The chain joins TRBV9 to TRBJ2-1, with D unclear. V gave up 0 bases and J gave up 3 bases, with 13 bases separating them. The V gene's germline CDR1 is SGDLS and CDR2 YYNGEE. The CDR3 sequence is 16 residues long.

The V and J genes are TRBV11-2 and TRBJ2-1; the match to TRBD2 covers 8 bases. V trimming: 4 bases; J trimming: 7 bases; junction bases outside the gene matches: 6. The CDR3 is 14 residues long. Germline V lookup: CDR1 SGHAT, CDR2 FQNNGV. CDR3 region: CASSSRLARNEQFF. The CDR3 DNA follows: TGTGCCAGCAGCTCAAGACTAGCGAGGAATGAGCAGTTCTTC.

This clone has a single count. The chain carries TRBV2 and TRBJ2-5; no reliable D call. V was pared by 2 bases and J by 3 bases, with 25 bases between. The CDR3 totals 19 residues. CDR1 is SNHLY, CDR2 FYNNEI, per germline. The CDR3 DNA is TGTGCCAGCAGTGAAAAGGATCCGGTCCGTTTGTTTCCGGAAGAGACCCAGTACTTC. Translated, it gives CASSEKDPVRLFPEETQYF.

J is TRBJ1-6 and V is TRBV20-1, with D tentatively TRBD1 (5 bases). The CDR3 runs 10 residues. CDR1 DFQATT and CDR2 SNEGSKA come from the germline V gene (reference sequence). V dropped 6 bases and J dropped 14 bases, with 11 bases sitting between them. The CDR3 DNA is TGCAGTGCCCTGAGGGACTCCCTCCACTTT. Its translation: CSALRDSLHF.

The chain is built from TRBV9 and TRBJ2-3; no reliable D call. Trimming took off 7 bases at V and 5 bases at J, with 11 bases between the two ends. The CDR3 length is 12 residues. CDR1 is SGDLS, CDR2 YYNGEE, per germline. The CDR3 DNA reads TGTGCCAGCCTCCCCTCTGGAGATACGCAGTATTTT. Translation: CASLPSGDTQYF. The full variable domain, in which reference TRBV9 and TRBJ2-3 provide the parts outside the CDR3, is DSGVTQTPKHLITATGQRVTLRCSPRSGDLSVYWYQQSLDQGLQFLIQYYNGEERAKGNILERFSAQQFPDLHSELNLSSLELGDSALYFCASLPSGDTQYFGPGTRLTVL.

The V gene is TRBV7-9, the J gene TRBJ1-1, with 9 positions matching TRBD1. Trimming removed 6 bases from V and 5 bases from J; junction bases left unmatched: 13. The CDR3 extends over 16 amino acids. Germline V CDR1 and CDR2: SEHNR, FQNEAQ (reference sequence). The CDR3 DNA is TGTGCCAGCAGTTCCAGACAGGGGGGATCGGGGACTGAAGCTTTCTTT. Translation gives CASSSRQGGSGTEAFF.

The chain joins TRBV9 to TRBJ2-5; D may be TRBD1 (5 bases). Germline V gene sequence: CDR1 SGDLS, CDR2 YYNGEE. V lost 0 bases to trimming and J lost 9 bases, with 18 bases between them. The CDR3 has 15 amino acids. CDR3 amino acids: CASSVAGQNVVAQYF. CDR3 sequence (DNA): TGTGCCAGCAGCGTAGCAGGGCAGAACGTAGTGGCCCAGTACTTC.

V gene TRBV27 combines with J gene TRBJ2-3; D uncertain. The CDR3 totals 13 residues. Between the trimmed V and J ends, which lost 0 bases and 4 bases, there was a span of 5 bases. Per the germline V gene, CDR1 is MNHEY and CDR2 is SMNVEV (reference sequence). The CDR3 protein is CASSLSPSDTQYF. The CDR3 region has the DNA TGTGCCAGCAGTTTATCTCCGTCAGATACGCAGTATTTT.

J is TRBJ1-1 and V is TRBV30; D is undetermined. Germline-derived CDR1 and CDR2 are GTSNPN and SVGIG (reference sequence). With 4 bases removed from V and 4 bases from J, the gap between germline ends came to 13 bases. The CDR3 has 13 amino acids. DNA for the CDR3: TGTGCCTGGACCCTGTCAGAGGGCACTGAAGCTTTCTTT. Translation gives CAWTLSEGTEAFF.

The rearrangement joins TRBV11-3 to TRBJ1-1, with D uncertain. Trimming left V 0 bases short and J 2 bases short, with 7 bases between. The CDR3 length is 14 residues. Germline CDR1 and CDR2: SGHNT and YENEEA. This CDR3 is CASSLEQINTEAFF. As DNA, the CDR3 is TGTGCCAGCAGCTTAGAACAGATTAACACTGAAGCTTTCTTT.

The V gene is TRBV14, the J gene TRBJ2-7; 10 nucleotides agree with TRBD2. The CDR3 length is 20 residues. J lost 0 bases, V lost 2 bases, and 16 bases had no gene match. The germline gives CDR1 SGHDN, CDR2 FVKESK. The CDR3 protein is CASSQTPGLAIPRSSYEQYF. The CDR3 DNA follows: TGTGCCAGCAGCCAAACACCGGGACTAGCGATACCTAGGAGCTCCTACGAGCAGTACTTC.

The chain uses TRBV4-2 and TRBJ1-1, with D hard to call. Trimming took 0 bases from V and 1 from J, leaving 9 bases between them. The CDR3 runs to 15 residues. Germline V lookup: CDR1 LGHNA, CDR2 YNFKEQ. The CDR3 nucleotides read TGTGCCAGCAGCCAAGACAACCGCGGGAACACTGAAGCTTTCTTT. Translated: CASSQDNRGNTEAFF.

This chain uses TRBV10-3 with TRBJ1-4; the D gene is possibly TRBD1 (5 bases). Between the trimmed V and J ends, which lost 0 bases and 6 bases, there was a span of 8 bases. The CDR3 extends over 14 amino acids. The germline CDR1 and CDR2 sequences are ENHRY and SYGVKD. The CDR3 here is CAISESGQYEKLFF. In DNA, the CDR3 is TGTGCCATCAGTGAGTCGGGGCAGTATGAAAAACTGTTTTTT.

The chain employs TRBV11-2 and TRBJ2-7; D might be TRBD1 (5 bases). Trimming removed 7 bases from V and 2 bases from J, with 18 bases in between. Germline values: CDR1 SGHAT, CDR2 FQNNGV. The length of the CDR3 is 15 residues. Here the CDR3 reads CASKGLFLDTYEQYF. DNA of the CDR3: TGTGCCAGCAAGGGGCTCTTTCTGGATACCTACGAGCAGTACTTC.

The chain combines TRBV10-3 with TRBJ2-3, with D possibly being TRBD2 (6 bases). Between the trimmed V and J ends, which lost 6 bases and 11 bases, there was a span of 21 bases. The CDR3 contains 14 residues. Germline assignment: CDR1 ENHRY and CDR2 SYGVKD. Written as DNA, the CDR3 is TGTGCCATCAGGAGTGATCGCGGGAAGGCCGGGCAGTATTTT. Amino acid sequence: CAIRSDRGKAGQYF.